The source of this T cell receptor (beta chain) is a study of cytomegalovirus exposure and HLA in healthy donors. Study-wide background: Unique TCR beta sequences numbering 95 million to 130 million came from around 180 million T cells in an earlier analysis. The Caucasian-associated ancestry cluster held around four fifths of more than 350 genotyped donors. The study's findings and limits: In a later analysis, 16,951 TCR beta sequences were associated with HLA alleles at 0.05 false discovery rate. Likely technical artifact: a cluster of highly shared sequence variants.

PCR employed 60 Vbeta and 13 Jbeta primers. Profiled with immunoSEQ multiplex PCR; TCRdb holds only in-frame clones, not every one. Among approximately 150,000 clones listed, about 82% were seen once. This CDR3 has 14 residues. In germline, CDR1 is SGDLS, CDR2 YYNGEE. The germline V and J ends were trimmed by 3 bases and 2 bases, with 12 bases remaining between them. In the case of this clone: As yet, its antigen is unknown.

Sequencing was carried out using PBMCs. The sequence was collected from a woman younger than 45 in good health and CMV-seropositive. The chain couples TRBV9 to TRBJ2-7, with a possible D match to TRBD2 (6 bases). The CDR3 reads CASSANPGAYEQYF. Here the CDR3 DNA reads TGTGCCAGCAGCGCCAACCCGGGGGCCTACGAGCAGTACTTC.